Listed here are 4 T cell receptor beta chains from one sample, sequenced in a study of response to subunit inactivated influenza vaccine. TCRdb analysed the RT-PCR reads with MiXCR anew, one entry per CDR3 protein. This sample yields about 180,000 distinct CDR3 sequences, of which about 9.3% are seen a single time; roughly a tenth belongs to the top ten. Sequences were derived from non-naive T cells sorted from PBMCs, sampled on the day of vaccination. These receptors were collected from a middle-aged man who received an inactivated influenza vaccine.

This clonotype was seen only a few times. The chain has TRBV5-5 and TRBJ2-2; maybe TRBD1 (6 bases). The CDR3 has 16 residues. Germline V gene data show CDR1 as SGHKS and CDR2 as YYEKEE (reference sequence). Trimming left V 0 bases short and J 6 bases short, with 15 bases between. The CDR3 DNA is TGTGCCAGCAGCTTGGCACAGGGTAAGAGGTCCGGGGAGCTGTTTTTT. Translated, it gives CASSLAQGKRSGELFF.

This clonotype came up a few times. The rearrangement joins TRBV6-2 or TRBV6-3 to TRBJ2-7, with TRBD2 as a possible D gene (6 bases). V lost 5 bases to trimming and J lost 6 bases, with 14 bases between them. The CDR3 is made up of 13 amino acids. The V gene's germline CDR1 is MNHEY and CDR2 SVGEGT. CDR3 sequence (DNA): TGTGCCAGCAGTCCTGGCTGGGGGGTCGAGCAGTACTTC. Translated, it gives CASSPGWGVEQYF.

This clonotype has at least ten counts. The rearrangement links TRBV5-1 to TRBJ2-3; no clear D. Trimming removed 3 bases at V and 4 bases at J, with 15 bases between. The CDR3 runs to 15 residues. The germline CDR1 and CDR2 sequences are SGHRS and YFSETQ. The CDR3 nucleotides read TGCGCCAGCAGCTCCCGGACGCCCCACGCAGATACGCAGTATTTT. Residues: CASSSRTPHADTQYF.

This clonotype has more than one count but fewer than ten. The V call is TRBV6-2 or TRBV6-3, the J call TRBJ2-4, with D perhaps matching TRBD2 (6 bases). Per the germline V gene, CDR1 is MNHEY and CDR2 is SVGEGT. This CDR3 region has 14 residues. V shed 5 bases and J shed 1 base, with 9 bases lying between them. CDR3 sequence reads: CASSPRGAKNIQYF. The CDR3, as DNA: TGTGCCAGCAGTCCCCGGGGGGCCAAAAACATTCAGTACTTC.